This TCR beta chain was documented in a study of response to subunit inactivated influenza vaccine. Study observations and caveats: It was suggested by the authors that few new T cells are recruited by each seasonal influenza vaccination.

Via MiXCR, TCRdb re-called the RT-PCR reads, giving one row per CDR3 protein. The repertoire holds a few hundred thousand distinct CDR3 sequences, with more than 9% as singletons. Germline V lookup: CDR1 SGHDN, CDR2 FVKESK. CDR3 size: 14 residues. The V end was cut by 0 bases, the J end by 11 bases, with 11 bases between. For this clonotype: The antigen is undetermined.

This chain links TRBV14 with TRBJ1-6; D unclear. The source is a man between 50 and 59 years old who received an inactivated influenza vaccine. Sequenced material: non-naive T cells sorted from PBMCs, taken roughly 2 weeks before vaccination. The CDR3 coding sequence is TGTGCCAGCAGCCAAGAAAACCGCGGTGCACCCCTCCACTTT. It is translated as CASSQENRGAPLHF. Looking up the rest from reference TRBV14 and TRBJ1-6 gives the full variable domain: EAGVTQFPSHSVIEKGQTVTLRCDPISGHDNLYWYRRVMGKEIKFLLHFVKESKQDESGMPNNRFLAERTGGTYSTLKVQPAELEDSGVYFCASSQENRGAPLHFGNGTRLTVT.